This T cell receptor (beta chain) was sequenced in a study of shared clonotypes between healthy human individuals. Note on this clone: This sample also contains other DNA sequences that code for the same CDR3.

Some clones are missing from TCRdb's copy, which holds only in-frame ones; the method was immunoSEQ multiplex PCR. The sample lists over a million clones, more than 75% occurring once. This TCR came from a man younger than 35 in good health. Some clones in this sample may be carry-over from other donors' samples. Sequencing was carried out using memory CD4+ T cells from PBMCs. Subset described: CD45RA-negative fraction.

Here the CDR3 DNA reads TGCGCCAGCAGCTCACGCTCCTACAATGAGCAGTTCTTC. The encoded protein is CASSSRSYNEQFF. The chain recombines TRBV5-1 with TRBJ2-1; D unclear. In germline, CDR1 is SGHRS, CDR2 YFSETQ. V was shortened by 3 bases and J by 0 bases, with 4 bases between the two germline ends. The CDR3 covers 13 residues.